The rows below give T cell receptor beta chains drawn from one sample of a study of cytomegalovirus exposure and HLA in healthy donors. Repertoires were generated with immunoSEQ multiplex PCR, while TCRdb's copy carries only in-frame clones and drops some. The table records approximately 240,000 clones, approximately 80% of them present only once. Source material: PBMCs. These TCRs come from a woman in her 40s in good health and CMV-seronegative. The CDR3 runs from the conserved cysteine through the conserved F or W. The order of the fields is J gene, clone size, V gene, D gene, CDR3 protein. A D gene is named only where the DNA matches it firmly. Expanded clones get a size class; other rows say once, few or many, or leave the size out.

J gene: TRBJ2-7
clone size: -
V gene: TRBV6-5
D gene: TRBD1
CDR3 protein: CASSYLRQGVKYEQYF

J gene: TRBJ2-7
clone size: -
V gene: TRBV6-9
D gene: -
CDR3 protein: CASSYSGGTYEQYF

J gene: -
clone size: -
V gene: TRBV25-1
D gene: -
CDR3 protein: CASSELDGGSSYEQYF

J gene: TRBJ1-1
clone size: -
V gene: TRBV30
D gene: TRBD1
CDR3 protein: CAWRLPGGRNTEAFF

J gene: TRBJ2-7
clone size: -
V gene: TRBV27
D gene: -
CDR3 protein: CASKSRVYEQYF

J gene: TRBJ2-2
clone size: -
V gene: TRBV15
D gene: -
CDR3 protein: CATSRDGPRAGELFF

J gene: TRBJ1-2
clone size: -
V gene: TRBV6-5
D gene: -
CDR3 protein: CASSYGIGVYTF

J gene: TRBJ1-5
clone size: -
V gene: TRBV2
D gene: TRBD1
CDR3 protein: CASIEGGGNQPQHF

J gene: TRBJ2-3
clone size: -
V gene: TRBV10-1
D gene: -
CDR3 protein: CASSVDALGGTDTQYF

J gene: TRBJ2-7
clone size: -
V gene: TRBV5-1
D gene: -
CDR3 protein: CASSLAPGSYEQYF

J gene: TRBJ2-1
clone size: -
V gene: TRBV11-1
D gene: TRBD2
CDR3 protein: CASREASGGRYNEQFF

J gene: TRBJ2-5
clone size: -
V gene: TRBV5-4
D gene: TRBD1
CDR3 protein: CASSRQGVETQYF

J gene: TRBJ2-3
clone size: once
V gene: TRBV10-3
D gene: TRBD1
CDR3 protein: CAITDGTASTDTQYF

J gene: TRBJ1-2
clone size: -
V gene: TRBV5-6
D gene: -
CDR3 protein: CASSSDSYGYTF

J gene: TRBJ1-1
clone size: few
V gene: TRBV4-2
D gene: -
CDR3 protein: CASSQDRGSEAFF

J gene: TRBJ2-2
clone size: -
V gene: TRBV27
D gene: TRBD2
CDR3 protein: CASSLGGVTGELFF